Listed here are 8 T cell receptor beta chains from one sample, sequenced in a study of cytomegalovirus exposure and HLA in healthy donors listed by TCRdb under 2017. The library was made by the immunoSEQ multiplex PCR assay. A mixture of 60 forward primers for TCR Vbeta segments and 13 reverse primers for TCR Jbeta segments was used in the multiplex PCR. This immuneACCESS table, as held by TCRdb, lists in-frame sequences with V and J called but not all clones. Of the missing ones, under half trace to an unresolved V gene in checked studies; the others have no known cause. A total of about 140,000 clones appear in this sample, about 80% of them only once. The ten largest clones capture less than 1.5% of the sample. Sequencing was carried out using PBMCs. Receptors were obtained from a man in his thirties or forties in good health and CMV-seropositive.

The rearrangement links TRBV19 to TRBJ1-3; TRBD1 agrees at 7 bases. This CDR3 contains 14 residues. The ends lost 5 bases at V and 8 bases at J; junction bases unmatched: 9. Germline V gene data show CDR1 as LNHDA and CDR2 as SQIVND (reference sequence). The CDR3 bases are TGTGCCAGTAGTGTAAAGGCCACAGGGGACACCATATATTTT. Protein sequence: CASSVKATGDTIYF.

The chain links TRBV7-6 to TRBJ2-7; tentatively, D is TRBD1 (6 bases). Trimming removed 2 bases from V and 2 bases from J, with 10 bases in between. The CDR3 consists of 14 residues. Germline V gene lookup returns CDR1 SGHVS and CDR2 FNYEAQ. The CDR3 is CASSLFEGAYEQYF. CDR3 in DNA: TGTGCCAGCAGCTTATTTGAGGGGGCCTACGAGCAGTACTTC.

This chain links TRBV27 with TRBJ2-3, with TRBD2 matching over 12 bases. Trimming at V came to 7 bases and at J to 7 bases, leaving 6 bases not matched to a gene. Looked up from germline, CDR1 is MNHEY and CDR2 is SMNVEV (reference sequence). The CDR3 extends over 14 amino acids. CDR3 DNA: TGTGCCAGCACCTTGACTAGCGGGAGAAATACGCAGTATTTT. This codes for CASTLTSGRNTQYF.

This clone was counted a few times. The chain is built from TRBV4-2 and TRBJ1-1, with 7 bases aligning to TRBD1. This CDR3 is built from 14 residues. V shed 2 bases and J 5 bases; nucleotides not matched to a gene: 5. Germline V gene lookup returns CDR1 LGHNA and CDR2 YNFKEQ. CDR3 sequence: CASSQHLQGTEAFF. CDR3 nucleotide sequence: TGTGCCAGCAGCCAACATCTACAGGGGACTGAAGCTTTCTTT.

This clone was found once. V and J are TRBV18 and TRBJ2-5; D possibly corresponds to TRBD2 (5 bases). V shed 4 bases and J shed 1 base, with 10 bases lying between them. This CDR3 is built from 14 residues. In germline, CDR1 is KGHSH, CDR2 LQKENI. The CDR3 DNA follows: TGTGCCAGCTCACAATTGACTACCCAAGAGACCCAGTACTTC. It encodes CASSQLTTQETQYF.

V and J are TRBV7-2 and TRBJ2-6, with no clear D. Per the germline V gene, CDR1 is SGHTA and CDR2 is FQGNSA. Trimming cost V 1 base and J 0 bases, with 7 bases left between them. The CDR3 contains 16 residues. The CDR3 spells CASSLDASSGANVLTF. The CDR3 DNA follows: TGTGCCAGCAGCTTAGACGCGAGCTCTGGGGCCAACGTCCTGACTTTC.

This clone was counted once. The rearrangement links TRBV9 to TRBJ1-3; D possibly corresponds to TRBD1 (6 bases). The germline V and J ends were trimmed by 3 bases and 4 bases, with 14 bases remaining between them. This CDR3 has 15 residues. Germline assignment: CDR1 SGDLS and CDR2 YYNGEE. The CDR3 bases are TGTGCCAGCAGCGGGGGGCAGAGTGCCGGAAACACCATATATTTT. Translated, it gives CASSGGQSAGNTIYF.

The V and J genes are TRBV7-9 and TRBJ2-4; D unresolved. V lost 5 bases and J 6 bases, leaving 8 bases between the germline ends. Per the germline V gene, CDR1 is SEHNR and CDR2 is FQNEAQ (reference sequence). This CDR3 is built from 12 residues. The DNA for the CDR3 is TGTGCCAGCAGCACGCCGGGAAACATTCAGTACTTC. It is translated as CASSTPGNIQYF.